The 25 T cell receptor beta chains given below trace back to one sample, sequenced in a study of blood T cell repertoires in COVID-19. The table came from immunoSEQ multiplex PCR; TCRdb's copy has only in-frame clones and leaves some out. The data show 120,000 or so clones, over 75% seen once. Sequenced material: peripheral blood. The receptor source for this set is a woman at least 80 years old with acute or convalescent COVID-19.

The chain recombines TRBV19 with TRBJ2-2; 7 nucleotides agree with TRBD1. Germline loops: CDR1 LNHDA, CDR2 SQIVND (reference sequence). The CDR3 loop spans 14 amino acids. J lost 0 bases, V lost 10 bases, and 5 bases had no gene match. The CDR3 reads CAIPDRPNTGELFF. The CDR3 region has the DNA TGTGCCATCCCGGACAGGCCGAACACCGGGGAGCTGTTTTTT.

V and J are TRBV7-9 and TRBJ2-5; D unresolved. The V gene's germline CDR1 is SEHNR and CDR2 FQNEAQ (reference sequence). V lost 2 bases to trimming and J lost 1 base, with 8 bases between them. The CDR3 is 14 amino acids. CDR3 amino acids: CASSLLGSQETQYF. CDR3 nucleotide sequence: TGTGCCAGCAGCTTACTGGGCAGCCAAGAGACCCAGTACTTC.

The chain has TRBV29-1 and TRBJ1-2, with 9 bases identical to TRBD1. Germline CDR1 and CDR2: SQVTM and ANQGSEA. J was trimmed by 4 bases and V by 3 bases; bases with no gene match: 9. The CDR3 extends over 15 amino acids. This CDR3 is CSVDVLGQGTYGYTF. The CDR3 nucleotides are TGCAGCGTTGATGTCTTGGGACAGGGAACCTATGGCTACACCTTC.

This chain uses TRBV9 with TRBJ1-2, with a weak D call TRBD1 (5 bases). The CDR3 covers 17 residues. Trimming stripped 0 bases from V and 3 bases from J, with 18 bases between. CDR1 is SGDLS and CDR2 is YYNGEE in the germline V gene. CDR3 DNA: TGTGCCAGCAGCGTAGGACCTCCGGGCAGGGTGGACTATGGCTACACCTTC. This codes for CASSVGPPGRVDYGYTF.

Here the CDR3 DNA reads TGTGCCAGCAGCCAAGATCTAGTACGGGGCTACACCTTC. It encodes CASSQDLVRGYTF. The rearrangement links TRBV14 to TRBJ1-2; the D is unclear. V lost 0 bases and J 8 bases, leaving 10 bases between the germline ends. Per germline, CDR1 SGHDN and CDR2 FVKESK. CDR3 length equals 13 residues.

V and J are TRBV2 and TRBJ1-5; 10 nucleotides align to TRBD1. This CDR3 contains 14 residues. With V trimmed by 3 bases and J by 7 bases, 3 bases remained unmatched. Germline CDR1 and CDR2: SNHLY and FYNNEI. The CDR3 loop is CASSDRDRGQPQHF. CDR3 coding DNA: TGTGCCAGCAGTGACCGGGACAGGGGCCAGCCCCAGCATTTT. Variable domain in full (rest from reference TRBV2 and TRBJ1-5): EPEVTQTPSHQVTQMGQEVILRCVPISNHLYFYWYRQILGQKVEFLVSFYNNEISEKSEIFDDQFSVERPDGSNFTLKIRSTKLEDSAMYFCASSDRDRGQPQHFGDGTRLSIL.

Here the CDR3 DNA reads TGTGCCAGCAGCCAAGATAAAGGGACTAGCGGGCCTCTCACTACCCAGTACTTC. As protein: CASSQDKGTSGPLTTQYF. The chain carries TRBV3-1 (or the pseudogene TRBV3-2) and TRBJ2-5; 12 nucleotides agree with TRBD2. The germline V gene encodes CDR1 LGHDT and CDR2 YNNKEL (reference sequence). The CDR3 contains 18 residues. V shed 0 bases, J shed 8 bases, and the junction held 13 bases outside the gene matches.

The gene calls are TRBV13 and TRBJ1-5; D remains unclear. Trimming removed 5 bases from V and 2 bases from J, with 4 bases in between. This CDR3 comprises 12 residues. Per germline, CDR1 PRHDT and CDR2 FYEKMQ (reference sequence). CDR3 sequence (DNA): TGTGCCAGCAGCCAGGGCAATCAGCCCCAGCATTTT. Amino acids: CASSQGNQPQHF.

The CDR3 reads CASSVEGQAGLYGYTF. The DNA for the CDR3 is TGTGCCAGCAGCGTAGAGGGACAGGCTGGTCTCTATGGCTACACCTTC. The V and J genes are TRBV9 and TRBJ1-2; the match to TRBD1 covers 8 bases. The CDR3 extends over 16 amino acids. The V segment lost 0 bases and the J segment 4 bases; nucleotides outside the gene matches: 8. Germline V gives CDR1 SGDLS, CDR2 YYNGEE.

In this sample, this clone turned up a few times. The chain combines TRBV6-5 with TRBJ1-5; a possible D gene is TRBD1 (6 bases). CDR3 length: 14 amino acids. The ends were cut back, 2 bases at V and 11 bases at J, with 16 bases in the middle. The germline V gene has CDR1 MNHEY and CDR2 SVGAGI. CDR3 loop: CASSYGRGGVTQHF. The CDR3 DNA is TGTGCCAGCAGTTACGGCAGGGGTGGAGTGACCCAGCATTTT.

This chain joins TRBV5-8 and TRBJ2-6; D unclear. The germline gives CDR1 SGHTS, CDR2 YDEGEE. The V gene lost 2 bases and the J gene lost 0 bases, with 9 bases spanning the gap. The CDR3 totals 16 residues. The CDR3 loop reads CASSLTASSGANVLTF. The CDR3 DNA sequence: TGTGCCAGCAGCTTAACAGCTTCCTCTGGGGCCAACGTCCTGACTTTC.

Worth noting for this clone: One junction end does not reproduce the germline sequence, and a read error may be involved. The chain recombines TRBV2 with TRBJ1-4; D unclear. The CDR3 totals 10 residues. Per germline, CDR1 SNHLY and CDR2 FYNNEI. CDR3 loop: CASISETLFF. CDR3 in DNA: TGTGCCAGCATCAGTGAAACACTGTTTTTT.

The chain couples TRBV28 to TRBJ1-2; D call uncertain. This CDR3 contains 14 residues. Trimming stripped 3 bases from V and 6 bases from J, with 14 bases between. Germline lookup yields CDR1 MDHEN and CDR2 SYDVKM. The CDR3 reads CASSFVAPSNGYTF. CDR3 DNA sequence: TGTGCCAGCAGTTTTGTGGCCCCCTCCAATGGCTACACCTTC.

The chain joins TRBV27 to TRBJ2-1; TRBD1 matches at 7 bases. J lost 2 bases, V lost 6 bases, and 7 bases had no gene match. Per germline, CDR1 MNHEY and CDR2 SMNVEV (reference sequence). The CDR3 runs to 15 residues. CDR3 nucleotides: TGTGCCAGCAGCCTCGGGGACAGAGCCTACAATGAGCAGTTCTTC. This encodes CASSLGDRAYNEQFF.

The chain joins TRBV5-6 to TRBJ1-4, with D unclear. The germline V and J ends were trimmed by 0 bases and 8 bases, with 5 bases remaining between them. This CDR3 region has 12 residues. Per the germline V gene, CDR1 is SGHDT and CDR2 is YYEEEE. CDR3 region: CASSLAREKLFF. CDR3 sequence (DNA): TGTGCCAGCAGCTTGGCTAGGGAAAAACTGTTTTTT.

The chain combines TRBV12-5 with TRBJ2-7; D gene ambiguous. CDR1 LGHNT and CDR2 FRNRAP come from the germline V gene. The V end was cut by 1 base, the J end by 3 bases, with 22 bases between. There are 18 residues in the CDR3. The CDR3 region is CASGLGPSRPLEYYEQYV. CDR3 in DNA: TGTGCTAGTGGTTTGGGACCCTCCAGGCCTCTCGAGTACTACGAGCAGTACGTC.

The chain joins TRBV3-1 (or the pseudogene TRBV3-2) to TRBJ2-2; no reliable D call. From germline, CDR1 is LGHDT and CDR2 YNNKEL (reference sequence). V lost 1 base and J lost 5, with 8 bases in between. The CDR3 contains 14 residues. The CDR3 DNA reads TGTGCCAGCAGCCAAGGGGCAGGTACCGGGGAGCTGTTTTTT. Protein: CASSQGAGTGELFF.

DNA of the CDR3: TGTGCCAGCAGCCCCCACGCGGGGAACACTGAAGCTTTCTTT. It encodes CASSPHAGNTEAFF. The chain carries TRBV9 and TRBJ1-1; D gene ambiguous. The germline gives CDR1 SGDLS, CDR2 YYNGEE. CDR3 length: 14 residues. Trimming took 4 bases from V and 1 from J, leaving 11 bases between them.

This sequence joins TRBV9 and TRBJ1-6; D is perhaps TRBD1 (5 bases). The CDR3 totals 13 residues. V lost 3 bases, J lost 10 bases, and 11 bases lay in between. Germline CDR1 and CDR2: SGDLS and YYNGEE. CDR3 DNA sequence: TGTGCCAGCAGCGGACAGCTCTTGTCACCCCTCCACTTT. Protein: CASSGQLLSPLHF. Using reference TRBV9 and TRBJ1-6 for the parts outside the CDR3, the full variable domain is DSGVTQTPKHLITATGQRVTLRCSPRSGDLSVYWYQQSLDQGLQFLIQYYNGEERAKGNILERFSAQQFPDLHSELNLSSLELGDSALYFCASSGQLLSPLHFGNGTRLTVT.

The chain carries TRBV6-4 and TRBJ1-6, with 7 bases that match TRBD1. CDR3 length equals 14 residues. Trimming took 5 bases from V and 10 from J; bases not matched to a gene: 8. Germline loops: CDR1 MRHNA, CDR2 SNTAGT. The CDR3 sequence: CASSRDSLGSPLHF. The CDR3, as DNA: TGTGCCAGCAGTAGGGACAGCCTGGGATCACCCCTCCACTTT.

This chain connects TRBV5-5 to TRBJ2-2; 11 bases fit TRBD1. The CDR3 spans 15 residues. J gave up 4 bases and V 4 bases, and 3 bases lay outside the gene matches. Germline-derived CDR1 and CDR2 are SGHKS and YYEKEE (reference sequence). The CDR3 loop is CASSPGTGGTGELFF. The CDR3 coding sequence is TGTGCCAGCAGCCCCGGGACAGGGGGCACCGGGGAGCTGTTTTTT.

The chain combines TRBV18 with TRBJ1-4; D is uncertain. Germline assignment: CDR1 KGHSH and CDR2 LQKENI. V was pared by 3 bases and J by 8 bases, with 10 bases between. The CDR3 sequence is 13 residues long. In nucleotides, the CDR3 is TGTGCCAGCTCACCTCTTGAGAGAGAAAAACTGTTTTTT. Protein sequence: CASSPLEREKLFF.

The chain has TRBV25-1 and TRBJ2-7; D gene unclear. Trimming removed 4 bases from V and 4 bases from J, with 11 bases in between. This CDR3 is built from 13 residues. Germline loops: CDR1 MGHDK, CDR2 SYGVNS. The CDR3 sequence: CASSAASRYEQYF. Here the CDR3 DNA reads TGTGCCAGCAGTGCGGCCTCTAGATACGAGCAGTACTTC.

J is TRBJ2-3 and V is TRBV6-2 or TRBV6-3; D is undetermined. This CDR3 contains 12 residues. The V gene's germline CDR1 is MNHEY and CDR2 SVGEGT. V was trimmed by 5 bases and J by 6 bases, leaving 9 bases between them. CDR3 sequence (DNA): TGTGCCAGCAGTAATCGGGTGGATACGCAGTATTTT. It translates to CASSNRVDTQYF.

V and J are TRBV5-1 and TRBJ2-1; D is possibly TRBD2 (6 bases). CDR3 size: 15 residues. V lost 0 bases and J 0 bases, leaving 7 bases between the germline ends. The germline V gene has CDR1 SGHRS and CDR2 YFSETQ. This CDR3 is CASSLGGDSYNEQFF. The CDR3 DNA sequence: TGCGCCAGCAGCTTGGGGGGGGACTCCTACAATGAGCAGTTCTTC.